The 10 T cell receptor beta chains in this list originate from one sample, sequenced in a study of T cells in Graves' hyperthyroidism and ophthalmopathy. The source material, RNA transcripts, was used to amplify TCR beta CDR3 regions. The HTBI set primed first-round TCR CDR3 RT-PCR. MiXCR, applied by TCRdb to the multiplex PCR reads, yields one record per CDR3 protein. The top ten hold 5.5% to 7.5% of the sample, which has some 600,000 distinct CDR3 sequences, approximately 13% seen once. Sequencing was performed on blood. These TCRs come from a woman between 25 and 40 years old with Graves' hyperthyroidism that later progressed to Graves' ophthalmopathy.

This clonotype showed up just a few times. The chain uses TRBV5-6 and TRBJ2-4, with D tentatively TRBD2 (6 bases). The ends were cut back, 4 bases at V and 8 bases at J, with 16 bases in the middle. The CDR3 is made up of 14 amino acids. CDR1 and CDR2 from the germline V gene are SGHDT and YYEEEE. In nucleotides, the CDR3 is TGTGCCAGCAGCGGGGGGTCGTCCGGGGACATTCAGTACTTC. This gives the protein CASSGGSSGDIQYF.

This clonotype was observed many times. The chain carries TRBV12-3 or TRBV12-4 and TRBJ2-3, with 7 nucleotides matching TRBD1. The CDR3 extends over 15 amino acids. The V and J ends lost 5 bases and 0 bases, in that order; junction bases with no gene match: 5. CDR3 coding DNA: TGTGCCAGCAGTAAACGGACAGGAAGCACAGATACGCAGTATTTT. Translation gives CASSKRTGSTDTQYF.

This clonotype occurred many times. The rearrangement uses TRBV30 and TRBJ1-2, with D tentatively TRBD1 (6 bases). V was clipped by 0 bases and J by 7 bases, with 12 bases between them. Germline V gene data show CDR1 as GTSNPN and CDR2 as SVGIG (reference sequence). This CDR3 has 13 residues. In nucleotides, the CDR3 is TGTGCCTGGAGTGTATCAGGGGTGGGTGGCTACACCTTC. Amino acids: CAWSVSGVGGYTF.

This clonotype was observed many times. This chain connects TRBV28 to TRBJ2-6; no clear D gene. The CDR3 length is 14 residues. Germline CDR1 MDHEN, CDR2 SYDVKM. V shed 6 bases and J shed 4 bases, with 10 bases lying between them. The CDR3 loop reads CASRSPAGANVLTF. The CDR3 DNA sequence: TGTGCCAGCAGAAGTCCCGCGGGGGCCAACGTCCTGACTTTC. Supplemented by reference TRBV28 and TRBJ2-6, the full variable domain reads DVKVTQSSRYLVKRTGEKVFLECVQDMDHENMFWYRQDPGLGLRLIYFSYDVKMKEKGDIPEGYSVSREKKERFSLILESASTNQTSMYLCASRSPAGANVLTFGAGSRLTVL.

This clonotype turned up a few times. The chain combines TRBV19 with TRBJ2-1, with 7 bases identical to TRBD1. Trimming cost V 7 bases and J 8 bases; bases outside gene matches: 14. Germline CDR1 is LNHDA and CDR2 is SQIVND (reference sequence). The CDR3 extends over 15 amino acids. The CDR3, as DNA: TGTGCCAGTACCCGACAGGGAGATGCAACGGATGAGCAGTTCTTC. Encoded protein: CASTRQGDATDEQFF.

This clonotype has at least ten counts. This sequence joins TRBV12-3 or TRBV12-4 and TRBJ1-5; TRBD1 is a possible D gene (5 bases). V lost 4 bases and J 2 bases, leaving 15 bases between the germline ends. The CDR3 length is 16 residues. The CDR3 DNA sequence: TGTGCCAGCAGTTCCACAGGAGTGGGAGGCAATCAGCCCCAGCATTTT. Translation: CASSSTGVGGNQPQHF.

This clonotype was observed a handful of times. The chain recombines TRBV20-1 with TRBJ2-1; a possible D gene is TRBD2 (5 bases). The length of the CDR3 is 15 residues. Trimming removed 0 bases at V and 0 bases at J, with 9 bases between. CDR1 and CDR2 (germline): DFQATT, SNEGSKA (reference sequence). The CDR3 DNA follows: TGCAGTGCTAGAGATGGGGAGATCTCCTACAATGAGCAGTTCTTC. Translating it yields CSARDGEISYNEQFF.

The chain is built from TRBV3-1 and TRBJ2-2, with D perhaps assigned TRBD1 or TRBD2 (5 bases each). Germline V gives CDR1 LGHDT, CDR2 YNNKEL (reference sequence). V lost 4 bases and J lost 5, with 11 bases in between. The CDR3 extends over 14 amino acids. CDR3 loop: CASSREGETGELFF. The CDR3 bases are TGTGCCAGCAGCCGGGAAGGGGAGACCGGGGAGCTGTTTTTT.

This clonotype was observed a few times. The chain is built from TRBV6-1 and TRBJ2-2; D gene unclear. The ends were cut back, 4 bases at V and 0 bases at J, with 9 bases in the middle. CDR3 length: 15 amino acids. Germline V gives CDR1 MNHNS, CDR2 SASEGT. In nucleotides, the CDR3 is TGTGCCAGCAGTGGCAGGCATCCGAACACCGGGGAGCTGTTTTTT. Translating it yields CASSGRHPNTGELFF.

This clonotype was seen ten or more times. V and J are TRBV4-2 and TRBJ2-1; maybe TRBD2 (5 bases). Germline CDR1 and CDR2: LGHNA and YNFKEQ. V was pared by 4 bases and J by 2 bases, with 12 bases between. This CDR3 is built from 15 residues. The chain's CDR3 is CASSRSETPYNEQFF. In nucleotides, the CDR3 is TGTGCCAGCAGCCGTAGCGAAACTCCCTACAATGAGCAGTTCTTC.